These 27 T cell receptor beta chains share one sample of origin, sequenced in a study of OX40 agonist ivuxolimab in advanced cancers. Repertoires were generated with immunoSEQ multiplex PCR, while TCRdb's copy carries only in-frame clones and drops some. Of tens of thousands of clones in the sample, 88% were seen once. The material was CD4+ or CD8+ T cells sorted from blood, obtained in a trial of the OX40 agonist ivuxolimab. The origin of the receptors is an adult with an advanced solid tumor such as melanoma, head and neck, liver or kidney cancer.

The J gene is TRBJ2-5, the V gene TRBV5-6; D remains unclear. Trimming removed 0 bases from V and 2 bases from J, with 5 bases in between. Germline CDR1 is SGHDT and CDR2 is YYEEEE. The CDR3 loop spans 13 amino acids. CDR3 residues: CASSLGQQETQYF. The CDR3 DNA sequence: TGTGCCAGCAGCTTGGGCCAGCAAGAGACCCAGTACTTC.

The chain has TRBV6-1 and TRBJ1-5, with D possibly TRBD1 on 6 matching bases. The length of the CDR3 is 19 residues. The ends were cut back, 3 bases at V and 0 bases at J, with 21 bases in the middle. The V gene's germline CDR1 is MNHNS and CDR2 SASEGT. DNA of the CDR3: TGTGCCAGCAGTGAGCCCAGGGGTTGGGCAGGGAATAGCAATCAGCCCCAGCATTTT. Its protein is CASSEPRGWAGNSNQPQHF.

The gene calls are TRBV7-3 and TRBJ2-5; D is perhaps TRBD2 (5 bases). The V end lost 3 bases, the J end lost 5 bases, and 13 bases lay between the germline ends. Germline V gene sequence: CDR1 SGHTA, CDR2 FQGTGA. The CDR3 runs 14 residues. CDR3 region: CASSFSPGSETQYF. The DNA of the CDR3 is TGTGCCAGCAGCTTTTCCCCGGGGTCGGAGACCCAGTACTTC.

V and J are TRBV14 and TRBJ1-4; D is ambiguous. The CDR3 runs to 16 residues. Per the germline V gene, CDR1 is SGHDN and CDR2 is FVKESK. Trimming removed 0 bases at V and 12 bases at J, with 20 bases between. The CDR3 here is CASSQDLGRIGEELFF. The CDR3 DNA reads as TGTGCCAGCAGCCAAGATCTCGGACGCATCGGGGAGGAACTGTTTTTT.

The chain combines TRBV6-1 with TRBJ1-6; the D gene is possibly TRBD1 (5 bases). Trimming took off 6 bases at V and 9 bases at J, with 9 bases between the two ends. The CDR3 has 12 residues. Germline V gives CDR1 MNHNS, CDR2 SASEGT. CDR3 bases: TGTGCCAGCAGGACCGGGGGTTCACCCCTCCACTTT. Amino acid sequence: CASRTGGSPLHF.

CDR3 region: CASSHSGTTVGVRWEFF. The DNA for the CDR3 is TGCGCCAGCAGCCACTCCGGGACCACCGTGGGGGTACGATGGGAATTCTTC. V is TRBV4-1 and J is TRBJ2-1; D possibly matches TRBD1 or TRBD2 (5 bases each). There are 17 residues in the CDR3. Germline CDR1 reads MGHRA; CDR2 reads YSYEKL. The V end was cut by 3 bases, the J end by 16 bases, with 31 bases between.

J is TRBJ2-1 and V is TRBV23-1, with 7 bases fitting TRBD2. TRBV23-1 is classed as an ORF, of uncertain function. The CDR3 runs to 15 residues. V shed 4 bases and J 0 bases; nucleotides not matched to a gene: 3. For the CDR3, the DNA is TGCGCCAGCAGTCGGGGGGGTAGCTCCTACAATGAGCAGTTCTTC. As protein: CASSRGGSSYNEQFF.

The J gene is TRBJ2-1, the V gene TRBV9, with a tentative D call TRBD2 (6 bases). From germline, CDR1 is SGDLS and CDR2 YYNGEE. V was shortened by 0 bases and J by 9 bases, with 16 bases between the two germline ends. The CDR3 extends over 15 amino acids. The CDR3 loop reads CASSVAGTGDGEQFF. The CDR3 DNA sequence: TGTGCCAGCAGCGTAGCCGGGACTGGGGATGGTGAGCAGTTCTTC. Supplemented by reference TRBV9 and TRBJ2-1, the full variable domain reads DSGVTQTPKHLITATGQRVTLRCSPRSGDLSVYWYQQSLDQGLQFLIQYYNGEERAKGNILERFSAQQFPDLHSELNLSSLELGDSALYFCASSVAGTGDGEQFFGPGTRLTVL.

The chain recombines TRBV19 with TRBJ1-3, with D uncertain. The germline CDR1 and CDR2 sequences are LNHDA and SQIVND (reference sequence). The CDR3 has 16 residues. Trimming removed 1 base at V and 0 bases at J, with 10 bases between. CDR3 sequence: CASSIVPGISGNTIYF. In DNA form, the CDR3 reads TGTGCCAGTAGTATAGTACCGGGTATCTCTGGAAACACCATATATTTT.

This chain links TRBV6-1 with TRBJ1-6; 8 nucleotides align to TRBD1. Unmatched junction bases numbered 8, after V lost 6 bases and J lost 10 bases. Germline V lookup: CDR1 MNHNS, CDR2 SASEGT. This CDR3 has 14 residues. CDR3 sequence reads: CASSPDRVESPLHF. DNA of the CDR3: TGTGCCAGCAGCCCGGACAGGGTAGAGTCACCCCTCCACTTT.

The DNA for the CDR3 is TGCGCCAGCAGCGCGGGGGCGCAGACCTACGAGCAGTACTTC. Its translation: CASSAGAQTYEQYF. The chain is built from TRBV5-1 and TRBJ2-7, with D tentatively TRBD2 (7 bases). CDR1 and CDR2 from the germline V gene are SGHRS and YFSETQ. The V end lost 4 bases, the J end lost 2 bases, and 13 bases lay between the germline ends. The CDR3 loop spans 14 amino acids.

The chain uses TRBV5-4 and TRBJ1-6; 8 bases are a match to TRBD1. The CDR3 totals 14 residues. The V segment lost 5 bases and the J segment 8 bases; nucleotides outside the gene matches: 6. Germline values: CDR1 SGHNT, CDR2 YYREEE (reference sequence). The CDR3 DNA follows: TGTGCCAGCAGGTCGGGACAGGTCGATTCACCCCTCCACTTT. It is translated as CASRSGQVDSPLHF. The variable domain in full, with the rest retrieved from reference TRBV5-4 and TRBJ1-6, is ETGVTQSPTHLIKTRGQQVTLRCSSQSGHNTVSWYQQALGQGPQFIFQYYREEENGRGNFPPRFSGLQFPNYSSELNVNALELDDSALYLCASRSGQVDSPLHFGNGTRLTVT.

The chain links TRBV19 to TRBJ1-6; no reliable D call. Germline assignment: CDR1 LNHDA and CDR2 SQIVND (reference sequence). CDR3 length: 17 amino acids. Trimming shortened V by 2 bases and J by 0 bases, and 11 bases separated the two germline ends. The CDR3 region is CASSIRWSSSYNSPLHF. CDR3 nucleotides: TGTGCCAGTAGTATACGGTGGAGTAGCTCCTATAATTCACCCCTCCACTTT.

The rearrangement links TRBV7-9 to TRBJ2-2; 7 bases fit TRBD1. Germline V gives CDR1 SEHNR, CDR2 FQNEAQ (reference sequence). CDR3 length: 15 amino acids. V dropped 8 bases and J dropped 0; count of bases not matched to a gene: 6. For the CDR3, the DNA is TGTGCCAGCCGTCCCGGGACAGCGAACACCGGGGAGCTGTTTTTT. Its translation: CASRPGTANTGELFF.

This chain links TRBV7-2 with TRBJ2-1, with 9 bases lining up with TRBD1. The CDR3 is 15 amino acids. CDR1 and CDR2 from the germline V gene are SGHTA and FQGNSA. Trimming removed 5 bases from V and 4 bases from J; junction bases left unmatched: 6. The CDR3 reads CASSPGQGLYNEQFF. The CDR3 DNA reads TGTGCCAGCAGCCCTGGACAGGGGCTTTACAATGAGCAGTTCTTC.

This sequence joins TRBV20-1 and TRBJ2-5; D is unresolved. The DNA end favors TRBJ2-7, so the J call may be wrong. Germline loops: CDR1 DFQATT, CDR2 SNEGSKA (reference sequence). This CDR3 is 10 amino acids long. CDR3 loop: CKGKPYEQYF. The CDR3 DNA sequence: TGCAAAGGAAAGCCCTACGAGCAGTACTTC.

The CDR3: CASSVIGTSTADTQYF. The CDR3 DNA reads TGTGCCAGCAGCGTAATTGGGACTAGTACGGCAGATACGCAGTATTTT. The V and J genes are TRBV7-3 and TRBJ2-3, with 8 bases matching TRBD2. Trimming cost V 5 bases and J 4 bases; bases outside gene matches: 11. CDR1 is SGHTA, CDR2 FQGTGA, per germline. This CDR3 contains 16 residues.

This clone was found a few times. This sequence joins TRBV4-1 and TRBJ2-1, with 9 nucleotides matching TRBD2. Trimming removed 4 bases from V and 6 bases from J; junction bases left unmatched: 13. CDR3 size: 17 residues. Germline V gene lookup returns CDR1 MGHRA and CDR2 YSYEKL. The CDR3 nucleotides read TGCGCCAGCAGCCGTGGGGGACTAGCCATACTAGGCAATGAGCAGTTCTTC. The encoded protein is CASSRGGLAILGNEQFF.

This clone was detected only once. The J gene is TRBJ1-4, the V gene TRBV5-1; D not certain. Trimming shortened V by 0 bases and J by 4 bases, and 10 bases separated the two germline ends. Looked up from germline, CDR1 is SGHRS and CDR2 is YFSETQ. This CDR3 is built from 15 residues. CDR3 DNA: TGCGCCAGCAGCTTGGTAGGGCAGATTAATGAAAAACTGTTTTTT. Residues: CASSLVGQINEKLFF.

V is TRBV4-1 and J is TRBJ2-7, with a tentative D call TRBD1 (5 bases). CDR3 length: 16 amino acids. Germline-derived CDR1 and CDR2 are MGHRA and YSYEKL. The V end was cut by 0 bases, the J end by 4 bases, with 16 bases between. CDR3: CASSQDRRRGSYEQYF. The CDR3, as DNA: TGCGCCAGCAGCCAAGATCGTAGAAGGGGCTCATACGAGCAGTACTTC.

The chain uses TRBV27 and TRBJ2-3; D perhaps matches TRBD2 (5 bases). The CDR3 totals 16 residues. CDR1 and CDR2 from the germline V gene are MNHEY and SMNVEV (reference sequence). The germline V and J ends were trimmed by 4 bases and 1 base, with 15 bases remaining between them. The DNA of the CDR3 is TGTGCCAGCAGTTCGGACTTACCTCCGCGCACAGATACGCAGTATTTT. Its protein product is CASSSDLPPRTDTQYF.

CDR3 in DNA: TGCGCCACCCTCGAATATAGCAATCAGCCCCAGCATTTT. It yields the protein CATLEYSNQPQHF. The chain joins TRBV10-2 to TRBJ1-5; D remains ambiguous. Germline loops: CDR1 WSHSY, CDR2 SAAADI. This CDR3 spans 13 amino acids. The V end lost 10 bases, the J end lost 0 bases, and 10 bases lay between the germline ends.

V usage is TRBV5-5 and J usage is TRBJ1-2; 9 nucleotides align to TRBD1. Per the germline V gene, CDR1 is SGHKS and CDR2 is YYEKEE (reference sequence). This CDR3 is built from 16 residues. V dropped 2 bases and J dropped 4; count of bases not matched to a gene: 9. As DNA, the CDR3 is TGTGCCAGCAGCTTCGTGACAGGGGGAGTAGCCTATGGCTACACCTTC. Translated, it gives CASSFVTGGVAYGYTF.

The genes are TRBV11-2 and TRBJ1-6; no definite D call. Trimming cost V 5 bases and J 2 bases, with 10 bases left between them. Germline V gene data show CDR1 as SGHAT and CDR2 as FQNNGV. CDR3 length: 15 residues. CDR3 loop: CASSLPKTYNSPLHF. For the CDR3, the DNA is TGTGCCAGCAGCCTACCAAAGACCTATAATTCACCCCTCCACTTT.

This clone was picked up a small number of times. This chain joins TRBV19 and TRBJ1-6; D is ambiguous. Trimming removed 0 bases from V and 9 bases from J, with 12 bases in between. The CDR3 has 15 amino acids. Germline CDR1 is LNHDA and CDR2 is SQIVND (reference sequence). The CDR3, as DNA: TGTGCCAGTAGTATAGATCCGGCCAGACTTTCACCCCTCCACTTT. Its protein is CASSIDPARLSPLHF.

This clone has a handful of counts. V is TRBV7-9 and J is TRBJ2-3, with 9 bases identical to TRBD2. The germline V gene has CDR1 SEHNR and CDR2 FQNEAQ (reference sequence). Losses at the gene ends were 4 bases for V and 2 bases for J; bases not matched to a gene: 16. The CDR3 runs 19 residues. The CDR3 reads CASSSRIAGGSFFTDTQYF. For the CDR3, the DNA is TGTGCCAGCAGCTCTAGGATCGCGGGGGGGTCCTTCTTCACAGATACGCAGTATTTT.

This clone was seen a few times. The rearrangement uses TRBV7-2 and TRBJ2-1; the match to TRBD2 covers 13 bases. The trim removed 5 bases at V and 7 bases at J, leaving 5 bases unmatched. Germline V gene data show CDR1 as SGHTA and CDR2 as FQGNSA. CDR3 length equals 15 residues. CDR3 in DNA: TGTGCCAGCAGCCGAAGGACTAGCGGGGGTAATGAGCAGTTCTTC. Protein: CASSRRTSGGNEQFF.